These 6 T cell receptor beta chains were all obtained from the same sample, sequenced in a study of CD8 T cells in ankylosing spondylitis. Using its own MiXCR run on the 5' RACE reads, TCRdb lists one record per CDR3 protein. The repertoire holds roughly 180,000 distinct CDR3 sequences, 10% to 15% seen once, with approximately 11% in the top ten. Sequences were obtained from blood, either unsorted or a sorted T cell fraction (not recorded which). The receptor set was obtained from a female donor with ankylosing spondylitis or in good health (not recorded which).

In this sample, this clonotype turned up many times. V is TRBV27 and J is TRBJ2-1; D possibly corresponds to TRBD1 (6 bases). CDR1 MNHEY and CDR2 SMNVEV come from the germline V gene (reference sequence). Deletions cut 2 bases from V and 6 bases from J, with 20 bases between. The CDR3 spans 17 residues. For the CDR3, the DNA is TGTGCCAGCAGTTTACTCGCCTCCGGGACACGGCTCAATGAGCAGTTCTTC. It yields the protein CASSLLASGTRLNEQFF.

The CDR3 loop reads CATCHLTSGRKRPQYEQFF. CDR3 bases: TGTGCCACCTGCCACTTGACTAGCGGGAGAAAAAGGCCCCAATACGAGCAGTTCTTC. V gene TRBV3-1 combines with J gene TRBJ2-1, with TRBD2 matching over 12 bases. This CDR3 is built from 19 residues. Germline V gene data show CDR1 as LGHDT and CDR2 as YNNKEL (reference sequence). J gave up 10 bases and V 10 bases, and 26 bases lay outside the gene matches.

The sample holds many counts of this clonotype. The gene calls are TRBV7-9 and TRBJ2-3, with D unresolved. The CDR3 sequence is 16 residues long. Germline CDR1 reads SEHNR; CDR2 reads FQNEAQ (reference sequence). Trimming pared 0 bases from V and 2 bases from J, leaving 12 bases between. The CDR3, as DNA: TGTGCCAGCAGCTTAGCTGAGAACACTTTCACAGATACGCAGTATTTT. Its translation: CASSLAENTFTDTQYF.

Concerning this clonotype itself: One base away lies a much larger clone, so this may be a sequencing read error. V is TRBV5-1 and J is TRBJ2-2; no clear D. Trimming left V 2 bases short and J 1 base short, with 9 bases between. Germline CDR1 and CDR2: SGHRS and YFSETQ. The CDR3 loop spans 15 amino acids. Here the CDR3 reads CASSFTQQNTGELFF. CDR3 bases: TGCGCCAGCAGCTTTACACAGCAGAACACCGGGGAGCTGTTTTTT.

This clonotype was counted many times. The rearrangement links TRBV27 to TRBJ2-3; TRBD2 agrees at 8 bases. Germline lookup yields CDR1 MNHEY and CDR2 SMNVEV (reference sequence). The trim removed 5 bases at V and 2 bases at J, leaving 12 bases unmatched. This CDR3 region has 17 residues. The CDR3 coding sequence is TGTGCCAGCAGTCTTTCTAGCGGGCCTGCGGTCACAGATACGCAGTATTTT. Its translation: CASSLSSGPAVTDTQYF.

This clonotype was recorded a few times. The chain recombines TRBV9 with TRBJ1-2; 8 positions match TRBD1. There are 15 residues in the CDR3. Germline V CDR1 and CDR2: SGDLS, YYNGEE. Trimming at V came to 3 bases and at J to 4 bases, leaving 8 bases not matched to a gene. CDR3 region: CASSAGQGRGYGYTF. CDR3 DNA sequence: TGTGCCAGCAGCGCAGGACAGGGACGGGGCTATGGCTACACCTTC.